Listed below are T cell receptor beta chains from one sample, sequenced in a study of a mutant IDH1 vaccine in newly diagnosed glioma. Data came from immunoSEQ multiplex PCR; TCRdb stores just in-frame clones and leaves some out. The sample lists fewer than 35,000 clones; roughly 78% were seen once. These receptors lack a known antigen. Sequences were derived from PBMCs, sampled from a glioma patient whose treatment included an IDH1 peptide vaccine. The receptors derive from a man under 40 with glioma. The CDR3 runs from the conserved cysteine through the conserved F or W. The D gene is left open where the match is weak.

CDR3 protein	D gene	V gene	J gene
CASSFSGEGDTQYF	TRBD2	TRBV7-2	TRBJ2-3
CASSSGTGTSGSSYEQYF	TRBD2	TRBV5-1	TRBJ2-7
CASSLAGRWYGYTF	-	TRBV13	TRBJ1-2
CASSVDHGRAEAFF	-	TRBV9	TRBJ1-1
CASSQGLNTGELFF	-	TRBV4-3	TRBJ2-2
CASSVTGDQPQHF	-	TRBV9	TRBJ1-5
CSVVSGYGYTF	-	TRBV29-1	TRBJ1-2
CASSLFGDPNTEAFF	-	TRBV7-9	TRBJ1-1
CASNLGQGIGGELFF	TRBD1	TRBV30	TRBJ2-2
CASSVGGKLYEQYF	-	TRBV9	TRBJ2-7
CASSFRSGGVYGYTF	-	TRBV5-6	TRBJ1-2
CASSLLSGTEAFF	-	TRBV28	TRBJ1-1
CAISESFATDTQYF	-	TRBV10-3	TRBJ2-3
CASSLGPAGGETQYF	TRBD2	TRBV5-1	TRBJ2-5
CASGLALTGNPGGYTF	-	TRBV12-5	TRBJ1-2
CASSLSPTGSGQPQHF	TRBD1	TRBV27	TRBJ1-5
CAWSVGDNQPQHF	-	TRBV30	TRBJ1-5
CASLPFGLYQPQHF	-	TRBV6-1	TRBJ1-5
CSVGEQGASYNEQFF	TRBD1	TRBV29-1	TRBJ2-1
CASRLPTGGNNEQFF	TRBD1	TRBV4-1	TRBJ2-1
CASSEDSGGGNSPLHF	-	TRBV6-1	TRBJ1-6
CASSVSPGRFSGANVLTF	-	TRBV27	TRBJ2-6
CASRRTGVDQPQHF	TRBD1	TRBV2	TRBJ1-5
CASRHTGTHGDIQYF	-	TRBV6-5	TRBJ2-4
CAWRASGGRGEQFF	TRBD2	TRBV30	TRBJ2-1
CASSRGTLGADTEAFF	-	TRBV7-6	TRBJ1-1
CASSSSTGGYYGYTF	TRBD1	TRBV18	TRBJ1-2
CASSADRGSTEAFF	TRBD1	TRBV2	TRBJ1-1
CASEDRGAFLTLHF	TRBD1	TRBV18	TRBJ1-6
CASSAGSGGGGEQFF	TRBD2	TRBV6-4	TRBJ2-1
CASARGENTGELFF	-	TRBV6-4	TRBJ2-2
CASTLKGVRVTGELFF	-	TRBV28	TRBJ2-2
CARSLRWSVQPQHF	-	TRBV5-3	TRBJ1-5
CASSETGASSGNTIYF	-	TRBV6-1	TRBJ1-3
CASSTTGGSGNTIYF	-	TRBV14	TRBJ1-3
CASSGPGTGEGSEAFF	TRBD1	TRBV5-1	TRBJ1-1
CASRDRGSYQPQHF	TRBD1	TRBV2	TRBJ1-5
CASSPRQPTFNYGYTF	-	TRBV5-1	TRBJ1-2
CASSEQSEAFF	-	TRBV2	TRBJ1-1
CASSYIGGQASETQYF	-	TRBV6-5	TRBJ2-5
CASSEAEGGSTEAFF	-	TRBV6-1	TRBJ1-1
CASSSPSYEQYF	-	TRBV6-6	TRBJ2-7
CAGGRTLAGNTIYF	-	TRBV7-9	TRBJ1-3
CASSFQSGQPQHF	-	TRBV5-1	TRBJ1-5
CASSLDISTNEKLFF	-	TRBV6-6	TRBJ1-4
CASSQSPLSAGIYGYTF	-	TRBV23-1	TRBJ1-2